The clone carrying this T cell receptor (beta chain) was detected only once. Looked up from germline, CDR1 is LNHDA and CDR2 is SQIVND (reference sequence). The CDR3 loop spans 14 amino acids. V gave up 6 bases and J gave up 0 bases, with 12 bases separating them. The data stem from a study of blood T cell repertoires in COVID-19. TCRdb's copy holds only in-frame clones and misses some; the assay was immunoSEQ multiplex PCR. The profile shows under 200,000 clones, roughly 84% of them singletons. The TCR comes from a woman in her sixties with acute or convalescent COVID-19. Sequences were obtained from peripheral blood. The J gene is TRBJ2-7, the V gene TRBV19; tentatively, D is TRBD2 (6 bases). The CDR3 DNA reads TGTGCCAGTAGCCGGACTATGAACTCCTACGAGCAGTACTTC. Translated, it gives CASSRTMNSYEQYF.